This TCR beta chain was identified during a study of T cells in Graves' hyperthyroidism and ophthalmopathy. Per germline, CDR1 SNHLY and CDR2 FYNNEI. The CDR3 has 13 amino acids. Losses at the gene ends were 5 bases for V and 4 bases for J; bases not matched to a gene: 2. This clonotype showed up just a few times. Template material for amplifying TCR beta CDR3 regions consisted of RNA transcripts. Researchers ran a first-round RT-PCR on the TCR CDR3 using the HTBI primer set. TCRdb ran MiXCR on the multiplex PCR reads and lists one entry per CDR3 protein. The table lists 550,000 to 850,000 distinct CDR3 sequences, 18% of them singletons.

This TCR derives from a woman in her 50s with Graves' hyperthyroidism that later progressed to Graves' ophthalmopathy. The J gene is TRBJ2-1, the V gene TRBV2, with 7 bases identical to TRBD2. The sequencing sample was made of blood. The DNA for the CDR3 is TGTGCCAGCAGTTGGGAGGGGTACAATGAGCAGTTCTTC. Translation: CASSWEGYNEQFF.